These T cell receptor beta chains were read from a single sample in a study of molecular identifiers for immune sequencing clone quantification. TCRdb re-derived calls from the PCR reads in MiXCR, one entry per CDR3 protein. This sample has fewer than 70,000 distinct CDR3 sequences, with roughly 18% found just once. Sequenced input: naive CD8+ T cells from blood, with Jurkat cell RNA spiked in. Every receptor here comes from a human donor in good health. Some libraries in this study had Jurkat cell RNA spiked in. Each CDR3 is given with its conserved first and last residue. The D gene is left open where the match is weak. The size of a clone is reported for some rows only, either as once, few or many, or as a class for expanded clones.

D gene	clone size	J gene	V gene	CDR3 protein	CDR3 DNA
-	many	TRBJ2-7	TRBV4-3	CASSQDQWNRGEQYF	TGCGCCAGCAGCCAAGATCAATGGAACCGGGGGGAGCAGTACTTC
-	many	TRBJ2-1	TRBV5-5	CASSGGSGNKGNEQFF	TGTGCCAGCAGCGGAGGTAGCGGAAATAAGGGAAATGAGCAGTTCTTC
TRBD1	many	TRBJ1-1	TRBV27	CASSLKVIQAGGYTEAFF	TGTGCCAGCAGTTTAAAAGTCATCCAGGCAGGGGGCTACACTGAAGCTTTCTTT
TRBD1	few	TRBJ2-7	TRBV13	CASSTNRGPLLGEQYF	TGTGCCAGCAGCACCAACAGGGGGCCCCTATTGGGTGAGCAGTACTTC
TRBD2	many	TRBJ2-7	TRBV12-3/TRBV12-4	CASTPAGVPYEQYF	TGTGCCAGCACCCCAGCGGGAGTACCCTACGAGCAGTACTTC
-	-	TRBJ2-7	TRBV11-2	CASSLAPEQYF	TGTGCCAGCAGCTTAGCCCCGGAACAGTACTTC
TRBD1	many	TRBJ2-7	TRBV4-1	CASSPKHGTGFTYEQYF	TGCGCCAGCAGCCCCAAACACGGGACAGGGTTTACCTACGAGCAGTACTTC
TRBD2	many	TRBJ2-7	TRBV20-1	CSGPTSGRARQYF	TGCAGTGGACCTACTAGCGGGAGGGCCCGGCAGTACTTC
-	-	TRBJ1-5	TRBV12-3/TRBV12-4	CASSLAGDQPQHF	TGTGCCAGCAGTTTAGCGGGGGATCAGCCCCAGCATTTT
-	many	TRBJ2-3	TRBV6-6	CASSTVPDTQYF	TGTGCCAGCAGTACAGTCCCAGATACGCAGTATTTT
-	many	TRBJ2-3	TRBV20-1	CSASPIYRGGTTSTDTQCF	TGCAGTGCTTCCCCAATCTACCGAGGGGGAACGACTAGCACAGATACGCAGTGTTTT
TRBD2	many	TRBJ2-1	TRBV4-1	CASRAHFGTSGTYNEQFF	TGCGCCAGCAGAGCACATTTCGGGACTAGCGGGACATACAATGAGCAGTTCTTC
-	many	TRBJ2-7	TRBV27	CASRRGQYYEQYF	TGTGCCAGCAGACGAGGACAGTACTACGAGCAGTACTTC
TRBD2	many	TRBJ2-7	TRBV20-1	CSAPPGLAVYEQYF	TGCAGTGCCCCCCCGGGACTAGCGGTTTACGAGCAGTACTTC
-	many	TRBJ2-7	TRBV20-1	CSARDSARGYYEQYF	TGCAGTGCTAGAGATTCGGCTAGAGGCTACTACGAGCAGTACTTC
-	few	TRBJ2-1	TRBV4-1	CASSLALGEEQFF	TGCGCCAGCAGCCTCGCCTTGGGCGAGGAGCAGTTCTTC
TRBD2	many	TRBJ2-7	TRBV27	CASSLLPVPGGPNYEQYF	TGTGCCAGCAGTTTATTGCCGGTCCCGGGAGGACCTAACTACGAGCAGTACTTC
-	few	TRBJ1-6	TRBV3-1	CASSQDRWFQNSPLHF	TGTGCCAGCAGCCAAGATCGGTGGTTTCAGAATTCACCCCTCCACTTT
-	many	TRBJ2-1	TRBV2	CASSKYREHEQFF	TGTGCCAGCAGTAAATACAGGGAACATGAGCAGTTCTTC
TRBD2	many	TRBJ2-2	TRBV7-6	CASSPSVLAANTGELFF	TGTGCCAGCAGCCCCTCGGTACTAGCGGCGAACACCGGGGAGCTGTTTTTT
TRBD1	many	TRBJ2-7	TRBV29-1	CSVEGWDRGEAYEQYF	TGCAGCGTTGAGGGCTGGGACAGGGGGGAGGCCTACGAGCAGTACTTC
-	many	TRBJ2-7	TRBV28	CASSFVSYEQYF	TGTGCCAGCAGTTTTGTTTCTTACGAGCAGTACTTC
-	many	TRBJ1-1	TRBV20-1	CSATDRINTEAFF	TGCAGTGCTACAGACAGAATTAACACTGAAGCTTTCTTT
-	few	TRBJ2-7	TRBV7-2	CASTPVVLGEQYF	TGTGCCAGCACTCCAGTAGTCCTCGGCGAGCAGTACTTC
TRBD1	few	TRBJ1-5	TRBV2	CASSPSSLGQNYNQPQHF	TGTGCCAGCAGTCCCTCGTCCCTGGGACAGAATTACAATCAGCCCCAGCATTTT
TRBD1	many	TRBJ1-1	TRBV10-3	CAIRRDSMNTEAFF	TGTGCCATCAGGAGGGACAGCATGAACACTGAAGCTTTCTTT
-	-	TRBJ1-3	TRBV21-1	CASPGRRGSGNTIYF	TGTGCCAGCCCGGGAAGACGAGGGTCTGGAAACACCATATATTTT
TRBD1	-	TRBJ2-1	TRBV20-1	CSAKGTDFNEQFF	TGCAGTGCTAAAGGGACAGACTTCAATGAGCAGTTCTTC
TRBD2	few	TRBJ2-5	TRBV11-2	CASSTWTSGPETQYF	TGTGCCAGCAGCACGTGGACTAGCGGACCCGAGACCCAGTACTTC
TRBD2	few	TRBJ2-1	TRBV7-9	CASSQTSGVWNEQFF	TGTGCCAGCAGCCAGACTAGCGGGGTCTGGAATGAGCAGTTCTTC
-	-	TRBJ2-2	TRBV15	CAIGPANTGELFF	TGTGCCATCGGACCGGCGAACACCGGGGAGCTGTTTTTT
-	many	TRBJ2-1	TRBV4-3	CASSQGISYNEQFF	TGCGCCAGCAGCCAAGGGATCTCCTACAATGAGCAGTTCTTC
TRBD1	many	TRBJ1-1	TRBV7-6	CASSLVNPGQGRWIATEAFF	TGTGCCAGCAGCTTAGTCAACCCCGGACAGGGAAGGTGGATTGCCACTGAAGCTTTCTTT
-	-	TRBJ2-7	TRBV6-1	CASRMGMTSGLKGEQYF	TGTGCCAGCAGGATGGGGATGACTAGTGGACTGAAGGGCGAGCAGTACTTC
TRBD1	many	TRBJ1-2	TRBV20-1	CSARDRGPTNYGYTF	TGCAGTGCTAGAGACAGGGGGCCAACGAACTATGGCTACACCTTC
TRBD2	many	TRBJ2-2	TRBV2	CASSGPREGTGGELFF	TGTGCCAGCAGCGGCCCGCGGGAGGGCACCGGCGGGGAGCTGTTTTTT
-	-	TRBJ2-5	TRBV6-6	CASSPWTGKRETQYF	TGTGCCAGCAGCCCTTGGACGGGAAAGCGAGAGACCCAGTACTTC
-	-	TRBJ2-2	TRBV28	CASSSRHGTGELFF	TGTGCCAGCAGCTCTAGACATGGTACCGGGGAGCTGTTTTTT
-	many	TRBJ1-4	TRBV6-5	CASSASGTKLFF	TGTGCCAGCAGTGCCAGCGGGACTAAACTGTTTTTT
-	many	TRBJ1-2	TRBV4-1	CASSQDSGSRYGYTF	TGCGCCAGCAGCCAAGATTCCGGGAGTCGTTATGGCTACACCTTC
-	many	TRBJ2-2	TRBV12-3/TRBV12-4	CATLTTGVTGELFF	TGTGCCACCCTAACGACGGGAGTAACCGGGGAGCTGTTTTTT
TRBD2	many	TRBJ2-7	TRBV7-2	CASSPTGGSGYEQYF	TGTGCCAGCAGCCCTACGGGGGGTAGCGGTTACGAGCAGTACTTC
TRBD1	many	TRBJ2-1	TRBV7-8	CASSSQTGFDNEGQFF	TGTGCCAGCAGCTCACAGACAGGGTTTGACAATGAAGGGCAGTTCTTC
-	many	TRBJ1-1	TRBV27	CASSPTPGGGTEAFF	TGTGCCAGCAGTCCAACCCCCGGGGGAGGCACTGAAGCTTTCTTT
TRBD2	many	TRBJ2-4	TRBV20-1	CSARDREASGSSNIQYF	TGCAGTGCTAGAGATCGGGAGGCTAGCGGGAGTTCAAACATTCAGTACTTC